The entry that follows covers one T cell receptor beta chain sequence. This clonotype was recorded at least ten times. Its specific antigen is unknown. Base qualities were left out, and no much larger clone turns up one base away. This sample was taken from a study of T cells in Graves' hyperthyroidism and ophthalmopathy (dated by TCRdb to 2018 to 2020). With respect to the entire study: Peripheral blood was sampled at the time of initial diagnosis, prior to any treatment. After sampling, hyperthyroidism patients received methimazole starting at 30 mg daily, and ophthalmopathy patients received high-dose intravenous methylprednisolone. The 100 discovery patients were randomly split 7:3 into training and test sets. To identify distinguishing TCR V-J signatures, a discovery cohort of around 98 patients was used, comprising 43 with Graves' ophthalmopathy and around 57 with stable Graves' hyperthyroidism. Whether ophthalmopathy could be predicted prospectively was tested in an independent validation cohort made up of 18 to 20 hyperthyroidism patients plus 17 patients who later progressed to ophthalmopathy. According to the paper, TCR Vbeta CDR3 sequencing was carried out on approximately 140 peripheral blood samples, which came from more than 40 ophthalmopathy, under 85 hyperthyroidism and some 17 progressor patients. In addition, the study compared T-cell repertoires in thyroid tissue and in blood from six Graves' hyperthyroidism patients.

Graves' hyperthyroidism was defined as stable when no progression to ophthalmopathy occurred over 18 months of follow-up. Hyperthyroidism patients were newly diagnosed, with disease duration under 2 months, and aged 18 to 65 years. Exclusion was applied to patients with uncontrolled infections, other autoimmune diseases, pregnancy or lactation. Clinical symptoms, serum thyroxine and TRAb, thyroid ultrasound, and orbital computed tomography formed the basis for the diagnoses. PBMCs were isolated from about 9.1 ml of fresh peripheral blood by Ficoll-Paque density gradient centrifugation. Total RNA was extracted using Trizol reagent, and RNA quality was assessed on an Agilent 2100 Bioanalyzer. The TCR beta CDR3 regions were amplified from RNA transcripts. For the first round of RT-PCR on the TCR CDR3, the HTBI primer set was used together with the Qiagen OneStep RT-PCR kit. Libraries were constructed in a second round of multiplex PCR, after which size selection and purification were carried out. Libraries were sequenced paired-end with 100 bp reads on an Illumina HiSeq2000. The authors' pipeline ran thus. SOAPnuke was used to process the raw data, with reads discarded if the reads contained adapters or uncalled bases, had a mean Phred below 15, or lacked an exact constant-primer or identifier match. High-quality paired reads were merged with COPE v1.2.5, and unique nucleotide sequences were defined as clonotypes. Clonotypes were aligned to IMGT TRBV, TRBD and TRBJ reference segments using MiTCR v1.1. Only V-J combinations with frequency above 0.0001, covering roughly 99% of repertoires, were analysed. The TCS score was defined as F50 (clonal expansion) divided by E x V (chaos), with BLOSUM62-based TCRdist calculated between CDR3 peptides within each V-J. Welch's t-statistics and random forest reduced fewer than 550 V-J features to some 14, which were used in a naive Bayes classifier (R e1071). TCRdb reanalyzed the raw reads on its own, using fastp at Q25 for trimming and MiXCR for clone calling, and kept in-frame beta chains. Rows with one shared CDR3 protein collapse into an entry with the most common genes and DNA. None of the V and J calls come from the authors' own analysis; TCRdb made them. The sample table lists fewer than 400,000 distinct CDR3 sequences, 20% to 30% of them with a count of one. The top ten constitute roughly 80% of the sample.

What the authors observed across the whole study: A model built on a 13 V-J signature distinguished ophthalmopathy from stable hyperthyroidism, reaching 85% to 90% sensitivity and approximately 83% specificity in cross-validation and 80%/75% in testing. Most expanded thyroid clonotypes (frequency above 0.001) were also found in blood, which suggests that blood repertoires may mirror thyroid immune responses. No statistical method was used to fix the sample size in advance, and group allocation was not hidden from the investigators. In validation, the model predicted progression to ophthalmopathy a median of about 5.9 months before onset, with 70% to 71% sensitivity and just under 75% specificity.

This sequence was found in a man over 45 with Graves' hyperthyroidism. Source material: blood.

For the CDR3, the sequence is CASSLPTSPGPYGYTF. The DNA sequence is as follows: TGTGCCAGCAGCCTACCTACCTCGCCAGGGCCCTATGGCTACACCTTC. The chain joins TRBV11-2 to TRBJ1-2, with a weak D call of TRBD1 (5 bases match). CDR1 and CDR2 are drawn from the germline V gene: SGHAT, FQNNGV. Its CDR3 holds 16 amino acids, cysteine through phenylalanine. CDR3 DNA is the only sequence kept; it has 48 bases, read in frame from the first base. The V and J ends are trimmed by 5 bases and 4 bases, leaving 20 bases between them.